This T cell receptor (beta chain) was retrieved from a study of cytomegalovirus exposure and HLA in healthy donors. Regarding this clone: The antigen remains undetermined.

Study findings and constraints: Associated with cytomegalovirus, according to the listing, were 164 TCR beta chains. Later analysis suggested links between common viral pathogens and several top significant clusters. Analysis was performed later, and it showed HLA-associated TCR beta chains to be more clonally expanded than equally common others.

The germline V gene has CDR1 SGHTA and CDR2 FQGTGA. Trimming stripped 5 bases from V and 0 bases from J, with 13 bases between. The CDR3 spans 16 residues. It was with 60 Vbeta and 13 Jbeta primers that the PCR ran. Only in-frame clones appear in the TCRdb table, and some are missing; sequencing was by immunoSEQ multiplex PCR. The sample includes about 60,000 clones, around 81% of them seen just once. The gene calls are TRBV7-3 and TRBJ2-2; the D gene is possibly TRBD1 (6 bases). The sequence derives from a male donor in good health and CMV-seronegative. Specimen: PBMCs. The CDR3 sequence is CASSPAGTSNTGELFF. The CDR3 DNA reads TGTGCCAGCAGCCCCGCCGGGACATCGAACACCGGGGAGCTGTTTTTT.